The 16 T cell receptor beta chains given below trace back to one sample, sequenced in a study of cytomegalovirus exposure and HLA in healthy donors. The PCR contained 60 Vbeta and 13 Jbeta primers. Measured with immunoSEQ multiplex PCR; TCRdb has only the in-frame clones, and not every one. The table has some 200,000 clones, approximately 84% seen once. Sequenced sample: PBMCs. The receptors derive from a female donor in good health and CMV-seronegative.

CDR3 loop: CASRINRGLTEAFF. CDR3 nucleotide sequence: TGTGCCAGTAGGATAAACAGGGGGCTCACTGAAGCTTTCTTT. The chain joins TRBV19 to TRBJ1-1, with 9 bases matching TRBD1. CDR1 is LNHDA and CDR2 is SQIVND in the germline V gene (reference sequence). The CDR3 contains 14 residues. With V trimmed by 6 bases and J by 4 bases, 6 bases remained unmatched.

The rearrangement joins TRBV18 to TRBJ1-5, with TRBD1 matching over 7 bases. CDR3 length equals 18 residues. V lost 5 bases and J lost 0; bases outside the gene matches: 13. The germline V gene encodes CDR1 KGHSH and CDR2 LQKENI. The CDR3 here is CASSGGTARGYSNQPQHF. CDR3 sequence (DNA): TGTGCCAGCTCAGGGGGGACAGCCAGGGGCTATAGCAATCAGCCCCAGCATTTT.

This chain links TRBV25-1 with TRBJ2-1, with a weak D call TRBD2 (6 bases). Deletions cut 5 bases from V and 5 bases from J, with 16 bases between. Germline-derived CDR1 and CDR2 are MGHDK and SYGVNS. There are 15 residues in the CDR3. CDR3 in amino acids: CASSPLPDYNNEQFF. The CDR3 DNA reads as TGTGCCAGCAGTCCCCTCCCGGACTACAACAATGAGCAGTTCTTC.

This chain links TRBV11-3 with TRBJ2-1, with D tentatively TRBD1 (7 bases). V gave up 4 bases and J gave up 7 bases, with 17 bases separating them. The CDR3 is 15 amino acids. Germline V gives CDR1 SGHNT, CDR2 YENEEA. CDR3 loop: CASSSRKGAGNEQFF. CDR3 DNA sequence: TGTGCCAGCAGCTCCAGGAAGGGGGCGGGGAATGAGCAGTTCTTC.

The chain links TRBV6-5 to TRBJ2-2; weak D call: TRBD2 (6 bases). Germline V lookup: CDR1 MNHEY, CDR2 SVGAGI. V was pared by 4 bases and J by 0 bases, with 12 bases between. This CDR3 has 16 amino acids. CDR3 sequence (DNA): TGTGCCAGCAGTTTAAGGACTATAACGAACACCGGGGAGCTGTTTTTT. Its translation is CASSLRTITNTGELFF.

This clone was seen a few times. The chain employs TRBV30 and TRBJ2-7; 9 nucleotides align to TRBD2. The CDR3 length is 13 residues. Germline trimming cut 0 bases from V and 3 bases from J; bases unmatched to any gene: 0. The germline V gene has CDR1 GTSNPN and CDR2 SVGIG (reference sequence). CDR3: CAWSVSGGYEQYF. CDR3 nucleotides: TGTGCCTGGAGTGTTAGCGGGGGCTACGAGCAGTACTTC.

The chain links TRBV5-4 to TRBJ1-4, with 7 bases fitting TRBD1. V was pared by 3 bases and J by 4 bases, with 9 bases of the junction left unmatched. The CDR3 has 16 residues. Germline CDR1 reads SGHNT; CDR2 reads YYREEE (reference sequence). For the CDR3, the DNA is TGTGCCAGCAGCTCTCAAACAGGGACAGTTAATGAAAAACTGTTTTTT. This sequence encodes CASSSQTGTVNEKLFF.

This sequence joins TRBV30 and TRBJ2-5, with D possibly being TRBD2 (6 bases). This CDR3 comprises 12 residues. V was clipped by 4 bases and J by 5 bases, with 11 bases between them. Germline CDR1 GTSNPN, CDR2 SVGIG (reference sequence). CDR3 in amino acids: CAWNTGGETQYF. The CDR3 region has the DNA TGTGCCTGGAACACAGGAGGGGAGACCCAGTACTTC. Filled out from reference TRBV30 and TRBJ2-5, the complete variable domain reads SQTIHQWPATLVQPVGSPLSLECTVEGTSNPNLYWYRQAAGRGLQLLFYSVGIGQISSEVPQNLSASRPQDRQFILSSKKLLLSDSGFYLCAWNTGGETQYFGPGTRLLVL.

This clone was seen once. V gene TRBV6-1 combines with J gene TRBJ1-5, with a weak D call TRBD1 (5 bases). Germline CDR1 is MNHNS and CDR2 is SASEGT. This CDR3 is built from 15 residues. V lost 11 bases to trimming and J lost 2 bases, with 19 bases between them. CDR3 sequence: CAGGQGPTRNQPQHF. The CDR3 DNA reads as TGTGCCGGTGGCCAGGGCCCTACTCGCAATCAGCCCCAGCATTTT.

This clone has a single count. This chain's CDR3 is CASSQERIAGNQYF. The CDR3 bases are TGTGCCAGCAGCCAAGAACGGATAGCAGGGAACCAGTACTTC. The V call is TRBV4-2, the J call TRBJ2-5, with D possibly matching TRBD1 (5 bases). Germline lookup yields CDR1 LGHNA and CDR2 YNFKEQ. This CDR3 has 14 amino acids. V was trimmed by 0 bases and J by 10 bases, leaving 15 bases between them.

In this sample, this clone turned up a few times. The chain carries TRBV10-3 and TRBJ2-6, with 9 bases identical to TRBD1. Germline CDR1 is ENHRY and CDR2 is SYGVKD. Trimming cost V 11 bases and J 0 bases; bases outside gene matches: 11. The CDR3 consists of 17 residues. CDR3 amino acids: CASAPGQGVSGANVLTF. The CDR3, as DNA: TGTGCCTCGGCACCGGGACAGGGAGTCTCTGGGGCCAACGTCCTGACTTTC.

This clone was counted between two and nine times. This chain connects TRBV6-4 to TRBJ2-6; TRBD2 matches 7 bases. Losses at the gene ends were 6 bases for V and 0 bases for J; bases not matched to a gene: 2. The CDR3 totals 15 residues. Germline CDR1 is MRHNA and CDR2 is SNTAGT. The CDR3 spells CASSGGFSGANVLTF. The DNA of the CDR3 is TGTGCCAGCAGCGGGGGGTTCTCTGGGGCCAACGTCCTGACTTTC.

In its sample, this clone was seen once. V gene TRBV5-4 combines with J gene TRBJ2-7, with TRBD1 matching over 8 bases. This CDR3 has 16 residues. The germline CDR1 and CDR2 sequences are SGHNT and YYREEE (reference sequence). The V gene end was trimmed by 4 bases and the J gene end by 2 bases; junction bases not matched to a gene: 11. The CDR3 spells CASSLHRTGTTYEQYF. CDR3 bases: TGTGCCAGCAGCCTTCACCGGACAGGGACAACCTACGAGCAGTACTTC.

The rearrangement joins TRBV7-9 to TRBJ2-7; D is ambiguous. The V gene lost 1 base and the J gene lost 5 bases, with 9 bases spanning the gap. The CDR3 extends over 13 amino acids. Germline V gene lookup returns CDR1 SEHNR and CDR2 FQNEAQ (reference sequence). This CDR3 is CASSLGARDEQYF. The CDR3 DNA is TGTGCCAGCAGCTTAGGGGCGCGCGACGAGCAGTACTTC.

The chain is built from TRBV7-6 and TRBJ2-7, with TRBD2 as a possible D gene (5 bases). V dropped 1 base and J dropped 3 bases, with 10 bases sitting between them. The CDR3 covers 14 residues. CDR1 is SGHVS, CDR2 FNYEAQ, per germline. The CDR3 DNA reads TGTGCCAGCAGCTTAGATCCGGGAAGCTACGAGCAGTACTTC. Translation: CASSLDPGSYEQYF.

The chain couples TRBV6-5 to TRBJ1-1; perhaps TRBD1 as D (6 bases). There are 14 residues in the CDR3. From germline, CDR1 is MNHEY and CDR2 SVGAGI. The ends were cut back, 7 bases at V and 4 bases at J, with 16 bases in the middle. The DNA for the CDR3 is TGTGCCAGCAAACTGGACAGTTCCCGCACTGAAGCTTTCTTT. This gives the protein CASKLDSSRTEAFF.